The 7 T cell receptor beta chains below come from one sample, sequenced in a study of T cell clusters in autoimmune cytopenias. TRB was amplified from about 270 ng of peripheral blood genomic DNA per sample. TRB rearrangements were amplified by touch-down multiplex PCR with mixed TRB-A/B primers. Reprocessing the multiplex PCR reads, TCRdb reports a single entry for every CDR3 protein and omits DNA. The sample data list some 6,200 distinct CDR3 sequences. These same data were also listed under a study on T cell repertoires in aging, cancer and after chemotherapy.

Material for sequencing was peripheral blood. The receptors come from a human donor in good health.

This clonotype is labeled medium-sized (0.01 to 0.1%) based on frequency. The CDR3 protein is CASSPDDRNTGELFF. The gene calls are TRBV6-4 and TRBJ2-2. CDR1 and CDR2 (germline): MRHNA, SNTAGT. The CDR3 length is 15 residues.

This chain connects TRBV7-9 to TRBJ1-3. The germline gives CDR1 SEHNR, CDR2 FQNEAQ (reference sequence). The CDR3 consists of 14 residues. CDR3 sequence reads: CASSLAESGNTIYF.

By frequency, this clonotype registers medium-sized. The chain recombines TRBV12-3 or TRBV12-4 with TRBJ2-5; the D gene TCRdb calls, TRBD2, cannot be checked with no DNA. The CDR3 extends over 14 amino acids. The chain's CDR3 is CASSLGLAEETQYF.

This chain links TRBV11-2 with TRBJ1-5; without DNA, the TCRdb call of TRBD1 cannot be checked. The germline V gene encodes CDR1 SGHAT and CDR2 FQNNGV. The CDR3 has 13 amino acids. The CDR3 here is CASSLQGSQPQHF.

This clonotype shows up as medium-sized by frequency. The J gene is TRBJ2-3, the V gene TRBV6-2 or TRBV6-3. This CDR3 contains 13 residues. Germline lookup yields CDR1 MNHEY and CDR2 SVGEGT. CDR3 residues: CASSSTRRYTQYF.

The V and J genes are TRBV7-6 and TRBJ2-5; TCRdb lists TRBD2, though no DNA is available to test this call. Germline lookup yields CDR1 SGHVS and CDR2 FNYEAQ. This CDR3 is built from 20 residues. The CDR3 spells CASSLGLAGALYEDQETQYF. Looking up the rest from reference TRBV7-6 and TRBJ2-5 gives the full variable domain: GAGVSQSPRYKVTKRGQDVALRCDPISGHVSLYWYRQALGQGPEFLTYFNYEAQQDKSGLPNDRFSAERPEGSISTLTIQRTEQRDSAMYRCASSLGLAGALYEDQETQYFGPGTRLLVL.

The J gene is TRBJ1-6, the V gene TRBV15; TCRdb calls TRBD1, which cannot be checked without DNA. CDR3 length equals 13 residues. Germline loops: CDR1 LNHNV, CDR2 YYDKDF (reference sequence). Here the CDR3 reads CATSSSSGRGLHF.